Shown below are 18 T cell receptor beta chains from a single sample sequenced in a study of blood T cell repertoires in COVID-19. Method: immunoSEQ multiplex PCR; TCRdb's copy keeps in-frame clones and lacks some. The repertoire includes some 280,000 clones, around four fifths of them detected once, and 4% to 5% sits in the top ten. The sample consisted of peripheral blood. These receptors originate from a woman in her forties or fifties with active or convalescent COVID-19.

The rearrangement joins TRBV19 to TRBJ1-5; possibly TRBD1 for D (6 bases). V lost 8 bases, J lost 3 bases, and 11 bases lay in between. There are 13 residues in the CDR3. Germline V CDR1 and CDR2: LNHDA, SQIVND (reference sequence). Here the CDR3 DNA reads TGTGCCAGTCAACAGGGAGTCAATCAGCCCCAGCATTTT. Its protein is CASQQGVNQPQHF.

The table lists this clone with a count of one. This chain connects TRBV6-5 to TRBJ2-2; D is perhaps TRBD1 (5 bases). CDR3 length: 11 residues. The V gene's germline CDR1 is MNHEY and CDR2 SVGAGI. Trimming shortened V by 7 bases and J by 8 bases, and 8 bases separated the two germline ends. The CDR3 DNA is TGTGCCAGCATCCGACAGGGGGAGCTGTTTTTT. Translated: CASIRQGELFF.

The CDR3 nucleotides are TGTGCCAGCAGTTTAAACAGGGGGTTCAATCAGCCCCAGCATTTT. It encodes CASSLNRGFNQPQHF. The gene calls are TRBV28 and TRBJ1-5, with 8 bases identical to TRBD1. J was trimmed by 3 bases and V by 2 bases; bases with no gene match: 3. Germline V gene lookup returns CDR1 MDHEN and CDR2 SYDVKM. This CDR3 has 15 residues.

This rearrangement joins TRBV19 to TRBJ1-5; 8 bases are a match to TRBD1. CDR3 length equals 17 residues. The ends lost 5 bases at V and 5 bases at J; junction bases unmatched: 14. The germline V gene encodes CDR1 LNHDA and CDR2 SQIVND (reference sequence). The DNA for the CDR3 is TGTGCCAGTAGTGCCATCCACTTGGGGACAGGCGATCAGCCCCAGCATTTT. The encoded protein is CASSAIHLGTGDQPQHF.

This chain links TRBV27 with TRBJ2-3, with TRBD2 matching over 16 bases. Germline-derived CDR1 and CDR2 are MNHEY and SMNVEV (reference sequence). The CDR3 sequence is 20 residues long. Trimming took 5 bases from V and 1 from J; bases not matched to a gene: 12. CDR3 in amino acids: CASSHSGLAGGREGTDTQYF. CDR3 nucleotides: TGTGCCAGCAGTCACTCGGGACTAGCGGGAGGGCGCGAGGGCACAGATACGCAGTATTTT.

V and J are TRBV19 and TRBJ2-5; D is ambiguous. CDR3 length: 14 amino acids. V dropped 7 bases and J dropped 1 base, with 13 bases sitting between them. Germline lookup yields CDR1 LNHDA and CDR2 SQIVND (reference sequence). In DNA, the CDR3 is TGTGCCAGTATTAATAGTTATCCCCAAGAGACCCAGTACTTC. Encoded protein: CASINSYPQETQYF.

This clone appeared a single time. The chain combines TRBV6-5 with TRBJ2-5; TRBD1 might be the D (5 bases). In germline, CDR1 is MNHEY, CDR2 SVGAGI. The CDR3 runs 14 residues. Trimming removed 6 bases from V and 5 bases from J, with 16 bases in between. The CDR3 DNA sequence: TGTGCCAGCAGACCCTTTAGGGGTTGGGAGACCCAGTACTTC. It yields the protein CASRPFRGWETQYF.

The chain links TRBV3-1 (or the pseudogene TRBV3-2) to TRBJ1-2, with unresolved D. The CDR3 runs to 15 residues. Trimming removed 1 base from V and 1 base from J, with 10 bases in between. CDR1 LGHDT and CDR2 YNNKEL come from the germline V gene (reference sequence). CDR3 bases: TGTGCCAGCAGCCAAGGGTCTCTCTATAACTATGGCTACACCTTC. Translated: CASSQGSLYNYGYTF.

The chain employs TRBV7-2 and TRBJ2-3, with 14 nucleotides matching TRBD2. In germline, CDR1 is SGHTA, CDR2 FQGNSA. CDR3 size: 19 residues. The V gene end was trimmed by 2 bases and the J gene end by 3 bases; junction bases not matched to a gene: 10. The CDR3 DNA is TGTGCCAGCAGCTTAACCGGGACTAGCGGGAGAAGGAGGACAGATACGCAGTATTTT. Translated, it gives CASSLTGTSGRRRTDTQYF. Filled out from reference TRBV7-2 and TRBJ2-3, the complete variable domain reads GAGVSQSPSNKVTEKGKDVELRCDPISGHTALYWYRQSLGQGLEFLIYFQGNSAPDKSGLPSDRFSAERTGGSVSTLTIQRTQQEDSAVYLCASSLTGTSGRRRTDTQYFGPGTRLTVL.

V is TRBV2 and J is TRBJ2-1; 9 bases agree with TRBD2. Losses at the gene ends were 0 bases for V and 4 bases for J; bases not matched to a gene: 4. Germline lookup yields CDR1 SNHLY and CDR2 FYNNEI. CDR3 length: 16 residues. CDR3 residues: CASSEARLAAYNEQFF. The CDR3 DNA reads TGTGCCAGCAGTGAAGCGCGACTAGCGGCATACAATGAGCAGTTCTTC.

The chain has TRBV18 and TRBJ1-1, with D unclear. The V end lost 3 bases, the J end lost 0 bases, and 8 bases lay between the germline ends. CDR1 is KGHSH and CDR2 is LQKENI in the germline V gene. The CDR3 runs to 14 residues. CDR3 residues: CASSPLTLNTEAFF. In nucleotides, the CDR3 is TGTGCCAGCTCACCGCTGACACTGAACACTGAAGCTTTCTTT.

This chain links TRBV27 with TRBJ2-3, with TRBD1 as a possible D gene (5 bases). The CDR3 sequence is 14 residues long. Germline values: CDR1 MNHEY, CDR2 SMNVEV (reference sequence). V was clipped by 4 bases and J by 10 bases, with 18 bases between them. The CDR3 is CASSSTDGSRAQYF. The CDR3 coding sequence is TGTGCCAGCAGTTCAACGGACGGATCCAGGGCGCAGTATTTT.

The chain links TRBV19 to TRBJ1-5, with 9 bases matching TRBD1. The V segment lost 5 bases and the J segment 5 bases; nucleotides outside the gene matches: 10. This CDR3 region has 16 residues. The germline V gene encodes CDR1 LNHDA and CDR2 SQIVND (reference sequence). CDR3 in DNA: TGTGCCAGTAGTGTCTATATAGGACAGGGGTATCAGCCCCAGCATTTT. It is translated as CASSVYIGQGYQPQHF.

The chain couples TRBV27 to TRBJ2-1, with a tentative D call TRBD2 (5 bases). Per germline, CDR1 MNHEY and CDR2 SMNVEV (reference sequence). The CDR3 spans 13 residues. V was cut by 3 bases and J by 3 bases, with 6 bases left in between. The CDR3 is CASSFTSYNEQFF. The CDR3 DNA reads TGTGCCAGCAGTTTCACTAGCTACAATGAGCAGTTCTTC.

The chain has TRBV19 and TRBJ2-7; the match to TRBD2 covers 8 bases. J gave up 6 bases and V 7 bases, and 8 bases lay outside the gene matches. Looked up from germline, CDR1 is LNHDA and CDR2 is SQIVND (reference sequence). The CDR3 length is 13 residues. This chain's CDR3 is CASKRTSSPEQYF. Here the CDR3 DNA reads TGTGCCAGTAAGCGGACTAGCTCCCCCGAGCAGTACTTC.

This clone has just a few counts. The gene calls are TRBV18 and TRBJ2-7, with 9 nucleotides matching TRBD2. J was trimmed by 3 bases and V by 6 bases; bases with no gene match: 9. The CDR3 is 15 amino acids. Germline V lookup: CDR1 KGHSH, CDR2 LQKENI. CDR3 in DNA: TGTGCCAGCTCCCCCAGAGCTAGCGGGAACTACGAGCAGTACTTC. The encoded protein is CASSPRASGNYEQYF.

V gene TRBV7-2 combines with J gene TRBJ2-5; TRBD2 is a possible D gene (6 bases). Trimming took off 5 bases at V and 5 bases at J, with 15 bases between the two ends. In germline, CDR1 is SGHTA, CDR2 FQGNSA. This CDR3 has 14 residues. The CDR3 here is CASSQSSGGETQYF. CDR3 DNA sequence: TGTGCCAGCAGCCAAAGTAGCGGAGGGGAGACCCAGTACTTC.

The chain recombines TRBV5-4 with TRBJ2-5, with a possible D match to TRBD2 (5 bases). CDR3 size: 14 residues. Deletions cut 4 bases from V and 2 bases from J, with 12 bases between. CDR1 and CDR2 from the germline V gene are SGHNT and YYREEE (reference sequence). The CDR3 nucleotides read TGTGCCAGCAGCCCGGACTTTACTCAAGAGACCCAGTACTTC. It translates to CASSPDFTQETQYF.